The source of this TCR beta chain is a study of blood T cell repertoires in COVID-19. Measured with immunoSEQ multiplex PCR; TCRdb has only the in-frame clones, and not every one. This table has 55,000 to 70,000 clones, roughly 86% appearing once. The CDR3 spans 12 residues. V was trimmed by 5 bases and J by 7 bases, leaving 9 bases between them. Germline assignment: CDR1 SGHAT and CDR2 FQNNGV. The sample consisted of peripheral blood. The TCR originated in a man aged 50 to 60 with acute or convalescent COVID-19. This chain connects TRBV11-2 to TRBJ2-1; D not certain. As DNA, the CDR3 is TGTGCCAGCAGCGTCCGAGATAATGAGCAGTTCTTC. Protein: CASSVRDNEQFF.